The present T cell receptor beta chain was sequenced within a study of blood T cell repertoires in COVID-19. About the study: The samples span acute and convalescent COVID-19 from the United States, Italy and Spain.

Original processing notes: Amplification with reference gene primers provided the estimates of nucleated cell counts. Assay: immunoSEQ multiplex PCR; the TCRdb copy retains only in-frame clones and omits some. The V and J calls and clone size come from that table; D and trimming were worked out from the DNA. The sample lists 250,000 to 300,000 clones, about 91% occurring once. The CDR3 length is 18 residues. Per the germline V gene, CDR1 is MDHEN and CDR2 is SYDVKM. The ends were cut back, 6 bases at V and 3 bases at J, with 24 bases in the middle. The receptor was derived from a woman in her thirties or forties who had recovered from COVID-19. The V and J genes are TRBV28 and TRBJ2-1, with a weak D call TRBD2 (7 bases). Sequenced input: peripheral blood. CDR3 DNA: TGTGCCAGCAGACCCCGGGGGCCTCCTAGCGGAGGCTACAATGAGCAGTTCTTC. It yields the protein CASRPRGPPSGGYNEQFF. The variable domain in full, completed from reference TRBV28 and TRBJ2-1, reads DVKVTQSSRYLVKRTGEKVFLECVQDMDHENMFWYRQDPGLGLRLIYFSYDVKMKEKGDIPEGYSVSREKKERFSLILESASTNQTSMYLCASRPRGPPSGGYNEQFFGPGTRLTVL.